The present T cell receptor beta chain was sequenced within a study of blood T cell repertoires in COVID-19. Background on the study: Some COVID-19 samples were acute and others convalescent; all came from the United States, Italy and Spain.

Trimming stripped 3 bases from V and 4 bases from J, with 10 bases between. The germline CDR1 and CDR2 sequences are SGHAT and FQNNGV. The CDR3 runs 14 residues. In the authors' workflow: Reference gene primers were amplified, and this amplification served to estimate nucleated cell counts. The data were produced by immunoSEQ multiplex PCR, yet TCRdb's version contains in-frame clones alone and is incomplete. Clonal size and the V and J genes are those of that table, whereas D and trimming came from the DNA. This table holds under 65,000 clones, 81% found once. The sample comprised peripheral blood. V is TRBV11-2 and J is TRBJ1-5; D uncertain. This sequence originates from a woman aged 55-75 years with acute or convalescent COVID-19. In DNA, the CDR3 is TGTGCCAGCAGCTTCCCCGGTCAAAATCAGCCCCAGCATTTT. This translates into CASSFPGQNQPQHF.